The clone carrying this T cell receptor beta chain turned up a few times. Its antigen is currently unknown. This CDR3 comprises 19 residues. Germline lookup yields CDR1 SGHTA and CDR2 FQGNSA. With 5 bases clipped from V and 4 bases from J, the junction kept 20 bases outside the gene matches. The data were obtained in a study of T cell repertoires in cytomegalovirus infection. TCRdb used MiXCR to reprocess the reads, holding one entry per CDR3 protein. Counted here are around 430,000 distinct CDR3 sequences, about 44% occurring once; the ten biggest clones make up approximately 40%. The sequenced sample was cultured PBMCs, obtained from culture after CMV antigen stimulation. This clonotype was sampled from a human donor in good health (CMV status not recorded). Some clones in this sample may be carry-over from other donors' samples. The chain carries TRBV7-2 and TRBJ2-1; 7 nucleotides line up with TRBD2. The CDR3 loop is CASSGTRTSGNMEYNEQFF. The CDR3 nucleotides are TGTGCCAGCAGCGGAACTAGGACCAGCGGGAATATGGAATACAATGAGCAGTTCTTC.